Below are 30 T cell receptor beta chains sequenced from a single sample in a study of blood T cell repertoires in COVID-19. Libraries were prepared by immunoSEQ multiplex PCR; TCRdb keeps only in-frame clonotypes and omits some of them. The sample includes roughly 200,000 clones, 80% to 90% seen only once; the top ten take about 6%. Sequencing was performed on peripheral blood. The receptors derive from a man in his sixties who had recovered from COVID-19.

V gene TRBV19 combines with J gene TRBJ2-1, with TRBD2 matching over 10 bases. V gave up 4 bases and J gave up 5 bases; unmatched junction bases: 8. Germline V CDR1 and CDR2: LNHDA, SQIVND (reference sequence). The CDR3 is made up of 16 amino acids. CDR3 sequence (DNA): TGTGCCAGTAGTACCGGGCGCCTAGCGGGAGACAATGAGCAGTTCTTC. Translating it yields CASSTGRLAGDNEQFF.

The genes are TRBV3-1 (or the pseudogene TRBV3-2) and TRBJ2-1; the match to TRBD2 covers 9 bases. The CDR3 is 15 amino acids. The germline V gene encodes CDR1 LGHDT and CDR2 YNNKEL (reference sequence). The J segment lost 2 bases and the V segment lost 3 bases, leaving 2 bases of the junction unmatched. The CDR3 nucleotides are TGTGCCAGCAGCCAGACTAGCGGACCCTACAATGAGCAGTTCTTC. This codes for CASSQTSGPYNEQFF.

This clone was observed once. The chain links TRBV5-4 to TRBJ1-1, with D hard to call. CDR1 and CDR2 from the germline V gene are SGHNT and YYREEE (reference sequence). V lost 4 bases and J lost 3, with 7 bases in between. The CDR3 is made up of 12 amino acids. The CDR3 here is CASSRGYTEAFF. CDR3 coding DNA: TGTGCCAGCAGCCGGGGATACACTGAAGCTTTCTTT.

This chain joins TRBV24-1 and TRBJ1-5; possibly TRBD1 for D (6 bases). Trimming pared 6 bases from V and 5 bases from J, leaving 19 bases between. The CDR3 length is 16 residues. Per germline, CDR1 KGHDR and CDR2 SFDVKD. The CDR3 DNA is TGTGCCACCAGTCAAGGGGGGGCTCGGAATGATCAGCCCCAGCATTTT. Its translation: CATSQGGARNDQPQHF.

The genes are TRBV15 and TRBJ2-1; 10 bases align to TRBD1. Germline CDR1 LNHNV, CDR2 YYDKDF (reference sequence). Trimming at V came to 0 bases and at J to 7 bases, leaving 15 bases not matched to a gene. This CDR3 contains 19 residues. The CDR3 is CATSREPLGQGRSWNEQFF. In DNA form, the CDR3 reads TGTGCCACCAGCAGAGAGCCGCTGGGACAGGGGAGGTCATGGAATGAGCAGTTCTTC.

J is TRBJ2-3 and V is TRBV6-4; 7 positions match TRBD2. Germline loops: CDR1 MRHNA, CDR2 SNTAGT. The V gene end was trimmed by 6 bases and the J gene end by 1 base; junction bases not matched to a gene: 7. This CDR3 spans 15 amino acids. Here the CDR3 reads CASRLRGEGTDTQYF. The CDR3 DNA is TGTGCCAGCAGACTTCGGGGGGAGGGCACAGATACGCAGTATTTT.

This clone was observed once. The chain combines TRBV11-3 with TRBJ2-1; 7 bases map to TRBD1. J lost 2 bases, V lost 4 bases, and 8 bases had no gene match. Germline V gene lookup returns CDR1 SGHNT and CDR2 YENEEA. The CDR3 runs 16 residues. The DNA for the CDR3 is TGTGCCAGCAGCTCCGGGACAGCAGGACCCTACAATGAGCAGTTCTTC. Protein sequence: CASSSGTAGPYNEQFF.

V gene TRBV5-1 combines with J gene TRBJ1-3; D is undetermined. The ends were cut back, 2 bases at V and 5 bases at J, with 11 bases in the middle. The CDR3 runs 14 residues. Per germline, CDR1 SGHRS and CDR2 YFSETQ. CDR3 DNA: TGCGCCAGCAGCTTCGAGAGTCCGAGAAACACCATATATTTT. It yields the protein CASSFESPRNTIYF.

This clone has a single count. J is TRBJ2-2 and V is TRBV27, with 8 bases lining up with TRBD1. J was trimmed by 4 bases and V by 5 bases; bases with no gene match: 3. CDR3 length: 14 amino acids. Germline V gene data show CDR1 as MNHEY and CDR2 as SMNVEV (reference sequence). This CDR3 is CASSADRATGELFF. CDR3 nucleotides: TGTGCCAGCAGTGCGGACAGGGCCACCGGGGAGCTGTTTTTT.

V usage is TRBV5-8 and J usage is TRBJ1-5, with D maybe TRBD1 (6 bases). V was clipped by 4 bases and J by 3 bases, with 14 bases between them. The length of the CDR3 is 15 residues. Germline-derived CDR1 and CDR2 are SGHTS and YDEGEE. CDR3 coding DNA: TGTGCCAGCAGCATACCACAGGGTTACAATCAGCCCCAGCATTTT. It codes for CASSIPQGYNQPQHF.

The chain has TRBV18 and TRBJ1-5; 8 positions match TRBD1. CDR1 and CDR2 from the germline V gene are KGHSH and LQKENI. V was pared by 0 bases and J by 4 bases, with 23 bases of the junction left unmatched. The CDR3 has 22 residues. As DNA, the CDR3 is TGTGCCAGCTCACCACCAAATTTCGAGGACAGGGAGGGGGAAAGGGAAAATCAGCCCCAGCATTTT. This sequence encodes CASSPPNFEDREGERENQPQHF.

This chain uses TRBV5-1 with TRBJ2-5; 9 bases match TRBD2. Germline CDR1 SGHRS, CDR2 YFSETQ. This CDR3 has 15 residues. V lost 4 bases and J lost 2; bases outside the gene matches: 6. The CDR3: CASSPPGLAQETQYF. DNA of the CDR3: TGCGCCAGCAGCCCACCGGGACTAGCTCAAGAGACCCAGTACTTC.

The chain has TRBV6-2 or TRBV6-3 and TRBJ1-1, with D hard to call. In germline, CDR1 is MNHEY, CDR2 SVGEGT. The CDR3 spans 12 residues. The V gene lost 6 bases and the J gene lost 4 bases, with 9 bases spanning the gap. The CDR3 coding sequence is TGTGCCAGCAGCCTTCGTAGCACTGAAGCTTTCTTT. It specifies CASSLRSTEAFF.

The V call is TRBV18, the J call TRBJ2-3; TRBD1 is a possible D gene (6 bases). The V end lost 1 base, the J end lost 4 bases, and 15 bases lay between the germline ends. The CDR3 runs to 16 residues. CDR1 and CDR2 (germline): KGHSH, LQKENI. The CDR3, as DNA: TGTGCCAGCTCACCACTCGTGGCAGGGGCGGCAGATACGCAGTATTTT. Translation: CASSPLVAGAADTQYF.

The chain links TRBV19 to TRBJ2-7; no clear D gene. This CDR3 is 13 amino acids long. In germline, CDR1 is LNHDA, CDR2 SQIVND (reference sequence). V was trimmed by 3 bases and J by 1 base, leaving 7 bases between them. The CDR3 sequence: CASSMADSYEQYF. Here the CDR3 DNA reads TGTGCCAGTAGTATGGCGGATTCCTACGAGCAGTACTTC.

This chain links TRBV10-3 with TRBJ1-1, with a weak D call TRBD1 (6 bases). V was cut by 2 bases and J by 5 bases, with 15 bases left in between. Per the germline V gene, CDR1 is ENHRY and CDR2 is SYGVKD. The CDR3 runs 15 residues. DNA of the CDR3: TGTGCCATCAGTGAGGTTTTGGGGGCGAGGACTGAAGCTTTCTTT. It specifies CAISEVLGARTEAFF.

The chain couples TRBV5-1 to TRBJ2-2; 13 nucleotides line up with TRBD2. Germline V CDR1 and CDR2: SGHRS, YFSETQ. The trim removed 3 bases at V and 5 bases at J, leaving 4 bases unmatched. This CDR3 region has 16 residues. The CDR3 region has the DNA TGCGCCAGCAGCTCCCGGACTAGCGGGAGTACCGGGGAGCTGTTTTTT. Translation gives CASSSRTSGSTGELFF.

The chain uses TRBV30 and TRBJ2-1, with 8 positions matching TRBD2. Per the germline V gene, CDR1 is GTSNPN and CDR2 is SVGIG (reference sequence). V was pared by 1 base and J by 7 bases, with 9 bases of the junction left unmatched. The CDR3 is made up of 15 amino acids. CDR3: CAWSGRGGLGNEQFF. For the CDR3, the DNA is TGTGCCTGGAGTGGACGGGGGGGCCTGGGGAATGAGCAGTTCTTC.

The J gene is TRBJ2-3, the V gene TRBV7-2; 9 bases agree with TRBD1. The CDR3 runs to 17 residues. J gave up 3 bases and V 4 bases, and 11 bases lay outside the gene matches. CDR1 is SGHTA and CDR2 is FQGNSA in the germline V gene. The CDR3 region is CASSSPPRTGVTDTQYF. CDR3 nucleotide sequence: TGTGCCAGCAGCTCCCCACCTCGGACAGGGGTTACAGATACGCAGTATTTT.

The chain couples TRBV28 to TRBJ2-4, with D tentatively TRBD1 (6 bases). Germline V gene sequence: CDR1 MDHEN, CDR2 SYDVKM. V was clipped by 3 bases and J by 7 bases, with 10 bases between them. The CDR3 spans 13 residues. The CDR3 reads CASSFGRGNIQYF. The CDR3 nucleotides are TGTGCCAGCAGTTTTGGCAGGGGTAACATTCAGTACTTC.

The chain combines TRBV6-4 with TRBJ1-2; D perhaps matches TRBD1 (5 bases). Trimming took off 5 bases at V and 9 bases at J, with 13 bases between the two ends. The germline gives CDR1 MRHNA, CDR2 SNTAGT. The CDR3 is 12 amino acids. The CDR3 is CASSHLGGRYTF. CDR3 coding DNA: TGTGCCAGCAGTCACCTCGGGGGTCGCTACACCTTC.

The J gene is TRBJ2-1, the V gene TRBV18, with D tentatively TRBD1 (6 bases). CDR1 and CDR2 (germline): KGHSH, LQKENI. The CDR3 spans 15 residues. V gave up 4 bases and J gave up 3 bases, with 13 bases separating them. In DNA, the CDR3 is TGTGCCAGCTCACGCATTTTGGACAGCTACAATGAGCAGTTCTTC. Translated: CASSRILDSYNEQFF.

The chain carries TRBV25-1 and TRBJ2-7; 13 positions agree with TRBD2. After removal of 8 bases from V and 2 bases from J, the junction contained 0 bases not matched to a gene. CDR1 and CDR2 (germline): MGHDK, SYGVNS. This CDR3 has 13 residues. CDR3 nucleotide sequence: TGTGCCAGCGGACTAGCGGGGGCCTACGAGCAGTACTTC. The encoded protein is CASGLAGAYEQYF.

This clone was recorded only once. V and J are TRBV7-2 and TRBJ1-2; 8 bases fit TRBD1. CDR3 length equals 14 residues. Germline lookup yields CDR1 SGHTA and CDR2 FQGNSA. V lost 5 bases to trimming and J lost 8 bases; unmatched junction nucleotides: 10. CDR3: CASSPDRVSWGYTF. CDR3 coding DNA: TGTGCCAGCAGCCCGGACAGGGTAAGCTGGGGCTACACCTTC.

The chain employs TRBV30 and TRBJ2-2; no definite D call. The CDR3 is 13 amino acids. Germline CDR1 GTSNPN, CDR2 SVGIG (reference sequence). Trimming took off 2 bases at V and 5 bases at J, with 9 bases between the two ends. The CDR3 region is CAWSFQITGELFF. CDR3 in DNA: TGTGCCTGGAGTTTCCAGATTACCGGGGAGCTGTTTTTT.

V gene TRBV6-5 combines with J gene TRBJ1-2; 9 nucleotides align to TRBD1. The CDR3 consists of 16 residues. Trimming removed 0 bases from V and 3 bases from J; junction bases left unmatched: 5. CDR1 MNHEY and CDR2 SVGAGI come from the germline V gene. The CDR3 coding sequence is TGTGCCAGCAGTTACTCTGTTACAGGGGGCGACTATGGCTACACCTTC. Protein product: CASSYSVTGGDYGYTF.

The V and J genes are TRBV5-1 and TRBJ2-7; tentatively, D is TRBD2 (6 bases). The V and J ends lost 7 bases and 4 bases respectively, with 21 bases between them. Germline lookup yields CDR1 SGHRS and CDR2 YFSETQ. This CDR3 is 15 amino acids long. CDR3 in amino acids: CASAPGFLEGYEQYF. The CDR3 DNA reads as TGCGCCAGCGCCCCTGGGTTTTTGGAGGGGTACGAGCAGTACTTC.

The rearrangement links TRBV18 to TRBJ1-3; 8 bases are shared with TRBD1. The CDR3 contains 14 residues. V was clipped by 0 bases and J by 8 bases; unmatched bases: 3. Germline-derived CDR1 and CDR2 are KGHSH and LQKENI. CDR3 residues: CASSPPTGVDTIYF. The CDR3 DNA follows: TGTGCCAGCTCACCACCGACAGGGGTGGACACCATATATTTT.

V and J are TRBV6-5 and TRBJ2-1; 8 positions match TRBD1. The CDR3 is made up of 15 amino acids. V gave up 5 bases and J gave up 6 bases; unmatched junction bases: 9. CDR1 is MNHEY and CDR2 is SVGAGI in the germline V gene. This chain's CDR3 is CASSRTGNSGNEQFF. CDR3 DNA: TGTGCCAGCAGTCGGACAGGGAATTCGGGCAATGAGCAGTTCTTC.

This chain connects TRBV7-2 to TRBJ2-5, with 10 bases identical to TRBD2. CDR1 and CDR2 from the germline V gene are SGHTA and FQGNSA. CDR3 length: 14 residues. After removal of 5 bases from V and 3 bases from J, the junction contained 3 bases not matched to a gene. The CDR3: CASSPGLAKETQYF. CDR3 in DNA: TGTGCCAGCAGCCCGGGACTAGCGAAAGAGACCCAGTACTTC.